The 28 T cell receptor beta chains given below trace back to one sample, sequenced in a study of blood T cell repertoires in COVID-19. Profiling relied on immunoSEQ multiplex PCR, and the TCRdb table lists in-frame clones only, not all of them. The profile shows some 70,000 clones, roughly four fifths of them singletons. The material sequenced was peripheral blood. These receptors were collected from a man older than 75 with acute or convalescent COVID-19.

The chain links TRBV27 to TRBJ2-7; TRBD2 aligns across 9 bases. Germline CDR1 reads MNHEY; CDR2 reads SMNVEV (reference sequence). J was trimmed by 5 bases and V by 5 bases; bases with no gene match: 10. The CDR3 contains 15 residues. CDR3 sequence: CASSLAGGAQNEQYF. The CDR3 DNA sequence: TGTGCCAGCAGTCTGGCGGGGGGGGCGCAGAACGAGCAGTACTTC.

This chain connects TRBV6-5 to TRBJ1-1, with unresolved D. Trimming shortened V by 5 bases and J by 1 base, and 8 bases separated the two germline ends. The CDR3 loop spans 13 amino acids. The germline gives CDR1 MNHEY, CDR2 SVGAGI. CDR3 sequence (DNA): TGTGCCAGCAGTATCGAGGAGAACACTGAAGCTTTCTTT. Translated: CASSIEENTEAFF.

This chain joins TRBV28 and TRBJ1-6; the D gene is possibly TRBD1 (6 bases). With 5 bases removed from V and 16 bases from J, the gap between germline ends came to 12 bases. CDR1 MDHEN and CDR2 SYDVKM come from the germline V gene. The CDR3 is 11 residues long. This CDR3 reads CASSPTGPLHF. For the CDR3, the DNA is TGTGCCAGCAGTCCTACAGGGCCTCTCCACTTT.

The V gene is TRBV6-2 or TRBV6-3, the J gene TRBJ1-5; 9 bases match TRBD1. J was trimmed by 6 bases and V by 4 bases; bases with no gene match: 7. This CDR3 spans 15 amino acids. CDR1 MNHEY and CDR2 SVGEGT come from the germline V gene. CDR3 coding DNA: TGTGCCAGCAGTTTGGACACAGGGGGCAGTCAGCCCCAGCATTTT. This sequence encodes CASSLDTGGSQPQHF.

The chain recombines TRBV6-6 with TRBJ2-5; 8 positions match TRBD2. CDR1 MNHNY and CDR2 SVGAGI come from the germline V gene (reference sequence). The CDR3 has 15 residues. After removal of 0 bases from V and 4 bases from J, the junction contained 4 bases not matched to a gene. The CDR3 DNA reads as TGTGCCAGCAGTTACTCGGGGCGGGGGGTAGAGACCCAGTACTTC. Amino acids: CASSYSGRGVETQYF.

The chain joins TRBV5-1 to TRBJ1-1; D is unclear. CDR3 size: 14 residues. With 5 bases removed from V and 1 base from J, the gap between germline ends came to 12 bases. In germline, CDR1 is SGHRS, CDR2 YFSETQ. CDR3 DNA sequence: TGCGCCAGCAGTCTCCAAGCGACGAACACTGAAGCTTTCTTT. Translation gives CASSLQATNTEAFF. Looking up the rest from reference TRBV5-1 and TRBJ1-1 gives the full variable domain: KAGVTQTPRYLIKTRGQQVTLSCSPISGHRSVSWYQQTPGQGLQFLFEYFSETQRNKGNFPGRFSGRQFSNSRSEMNVSTLELGDSALYLCASSLQATNTEAFFGQGTRLTVV.

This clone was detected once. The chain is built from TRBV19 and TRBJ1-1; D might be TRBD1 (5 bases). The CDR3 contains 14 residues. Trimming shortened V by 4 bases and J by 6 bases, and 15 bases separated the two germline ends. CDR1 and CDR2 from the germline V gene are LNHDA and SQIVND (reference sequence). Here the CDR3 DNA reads TGTGCCAGTAGTACGGGGGACGGATGGTCTGAAGCTTTCTTT. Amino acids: CASSTGDGWSEAFF.

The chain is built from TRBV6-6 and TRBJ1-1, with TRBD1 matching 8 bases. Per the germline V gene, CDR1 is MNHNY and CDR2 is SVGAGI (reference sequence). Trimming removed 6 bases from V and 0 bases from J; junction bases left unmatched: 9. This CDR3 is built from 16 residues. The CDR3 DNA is TGTGCCAGCAGCCAACAGGGGGGTATGATGAACACTGAAGCTTTCTTT. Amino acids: CASSQQGGMMNTEAFF.

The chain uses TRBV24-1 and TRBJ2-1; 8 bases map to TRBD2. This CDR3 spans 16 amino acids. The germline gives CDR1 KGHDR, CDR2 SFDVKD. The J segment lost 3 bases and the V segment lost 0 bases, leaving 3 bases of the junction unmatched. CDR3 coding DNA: TGTGCCACCAGTGATTTGCGGGGGGGAGGCTACAATGAGCAGTTCTTC. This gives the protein CATSDLRGGGYNEQFF.

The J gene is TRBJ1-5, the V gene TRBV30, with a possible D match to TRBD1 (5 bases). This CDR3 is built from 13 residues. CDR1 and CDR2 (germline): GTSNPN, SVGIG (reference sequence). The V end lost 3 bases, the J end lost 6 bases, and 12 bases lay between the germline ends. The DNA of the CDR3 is TGTGCCTGGAGCTCACAGGCCGGTCAGCCCCAGCATTTT. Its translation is CAWSSQAGQPQHF.

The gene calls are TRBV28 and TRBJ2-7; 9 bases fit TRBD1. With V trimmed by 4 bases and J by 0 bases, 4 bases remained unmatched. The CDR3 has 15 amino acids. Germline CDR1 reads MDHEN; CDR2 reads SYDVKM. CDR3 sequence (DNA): TGTGCCAGCAGTTGGGACAGGGTACTCTCCTACGAGCAGTACTTC. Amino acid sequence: CASSWDRVLSYEQYF.

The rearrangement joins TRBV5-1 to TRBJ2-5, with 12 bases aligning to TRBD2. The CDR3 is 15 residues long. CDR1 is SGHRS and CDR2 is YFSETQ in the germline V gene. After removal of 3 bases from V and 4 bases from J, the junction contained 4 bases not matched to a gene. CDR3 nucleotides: TGCGCCAGCAGCTCACTAGCGGGGGGATCAGAGACCCAGTACTTC. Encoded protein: CASSSLAGGSETQYF.

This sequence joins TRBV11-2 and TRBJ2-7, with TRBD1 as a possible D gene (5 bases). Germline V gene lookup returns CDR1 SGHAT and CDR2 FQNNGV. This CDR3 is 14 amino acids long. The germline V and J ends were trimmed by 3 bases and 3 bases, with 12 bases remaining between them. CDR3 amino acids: CASSLTVPYYEQYF. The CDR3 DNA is TGTGCCAGCAGCTTGACAGTTCCATACTACGAGCAGTACTTC.

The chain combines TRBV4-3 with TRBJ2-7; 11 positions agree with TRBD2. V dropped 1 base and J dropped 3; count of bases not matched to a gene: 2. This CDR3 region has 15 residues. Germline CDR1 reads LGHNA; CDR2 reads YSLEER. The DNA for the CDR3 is TGCGCCAGCAGCCAAGGAACTAGCGGGGGCTACGAGCAGTACTTC. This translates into CASSQGTSGGYEQYF.

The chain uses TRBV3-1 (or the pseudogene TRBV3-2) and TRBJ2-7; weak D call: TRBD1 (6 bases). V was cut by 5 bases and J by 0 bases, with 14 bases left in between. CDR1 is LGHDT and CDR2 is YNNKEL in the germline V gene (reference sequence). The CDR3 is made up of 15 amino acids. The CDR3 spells CASSKTGLSSYEQYF. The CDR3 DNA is TGTGCCAGCAGCAAGACAGGACTTAGCTCCTACGAGCAGTACTTC.

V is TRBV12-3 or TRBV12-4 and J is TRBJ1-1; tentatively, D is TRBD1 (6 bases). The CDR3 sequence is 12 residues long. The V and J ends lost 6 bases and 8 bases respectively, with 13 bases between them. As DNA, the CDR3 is TGTGCCAGCAGAAGATCCGGGACAGAAGCTTTCTTT. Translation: CASRRSGTEAFF.

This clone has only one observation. The CDR3 DNA reads as TGTGCCAGCAGCTTAGGGGTGAGCCCGGGGGAGACCCAGTACTTC. Protein: CASSLGVSPGETQYF. The rearrangement joins TRBV11-2 to TRBJ2-5; the D gene is possibly TRBD2 (5 bases). This CDR3 contains 15 residues. Per germline, CDR1 SGHAT and CDR2 FQNNGV. V was shortened by 1 base and J by 5 bases, with 14 bases between the two germline ends. The complete variable domain, with remaining parts taken from reference TRBV11-2 and TRBJ2-5, reads EAGVAQSPRYKIIEKRQSVAFWCNPISGHATLYWYQQILGQGPKLLIQFQNNGVVDDSQLPKDRFSAERLKGVDSTLKIQPAKLEDSAVYLCASSLGVSPGETQYFGPGTRLLVL.

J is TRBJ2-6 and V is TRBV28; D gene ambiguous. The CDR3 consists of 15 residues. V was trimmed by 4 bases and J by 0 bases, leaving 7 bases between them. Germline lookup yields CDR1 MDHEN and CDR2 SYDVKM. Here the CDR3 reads CASSSQSSGANVLTF. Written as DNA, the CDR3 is TGTGCCAGCAGTTCACAGAGCTCTGGGGCCAACGTCCTGACTTTC.

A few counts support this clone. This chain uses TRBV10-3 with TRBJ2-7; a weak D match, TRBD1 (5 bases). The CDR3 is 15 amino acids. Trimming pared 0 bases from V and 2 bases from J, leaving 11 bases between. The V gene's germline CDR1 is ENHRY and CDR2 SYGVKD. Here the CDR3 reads CAISESSDTTYEQYF. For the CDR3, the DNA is TGTGCCATCAGTGAGTCCTCGGACACCACCTACGAGCAGTACTTC.

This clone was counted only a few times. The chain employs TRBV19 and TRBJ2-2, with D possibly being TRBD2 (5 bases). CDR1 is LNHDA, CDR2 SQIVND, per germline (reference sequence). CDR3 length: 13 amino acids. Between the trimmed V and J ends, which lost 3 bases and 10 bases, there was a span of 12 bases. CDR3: CASSIPADPELFF. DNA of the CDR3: TGTGCCAGTAGTATCCCAGCGGACCCGGAGCTGTTTTTT.

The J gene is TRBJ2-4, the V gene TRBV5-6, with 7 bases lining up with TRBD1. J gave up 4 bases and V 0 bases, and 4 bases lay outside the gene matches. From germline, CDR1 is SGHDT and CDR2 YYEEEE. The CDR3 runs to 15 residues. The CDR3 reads CASSLAIQGKNIQYF. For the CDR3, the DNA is TGTGCCAGCAGCTTGGCCATACAGGGGAAAAACATTCAGTACTTC.

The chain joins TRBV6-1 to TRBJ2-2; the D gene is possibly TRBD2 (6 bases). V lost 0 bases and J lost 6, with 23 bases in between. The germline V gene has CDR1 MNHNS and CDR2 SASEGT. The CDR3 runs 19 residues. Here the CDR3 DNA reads TGTGCCAGCAGTGAAGCAACGGTGGGGTGGTCGGGAGACGCCGGGGAGCTGTTTTTT. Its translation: CASSEATVGWSGDAGELFF.

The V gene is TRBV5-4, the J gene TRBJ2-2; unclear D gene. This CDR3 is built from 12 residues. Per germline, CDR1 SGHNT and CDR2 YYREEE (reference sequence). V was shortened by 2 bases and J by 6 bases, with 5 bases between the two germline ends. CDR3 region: CASSFSPGELFF. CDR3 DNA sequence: TGTGCCAGCAGCTTCTCCCCCGGGGAGCTGTTTTTT.

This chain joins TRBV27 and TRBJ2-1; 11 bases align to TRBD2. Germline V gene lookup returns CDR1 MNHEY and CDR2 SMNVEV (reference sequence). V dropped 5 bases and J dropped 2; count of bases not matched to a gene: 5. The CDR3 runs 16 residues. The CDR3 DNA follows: TGTGCCAGCAGTGACCTAGCGGGAGGTGCCTACAATGAGCAGTTCTTC. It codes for CASSDLAGGAYNEQFF.

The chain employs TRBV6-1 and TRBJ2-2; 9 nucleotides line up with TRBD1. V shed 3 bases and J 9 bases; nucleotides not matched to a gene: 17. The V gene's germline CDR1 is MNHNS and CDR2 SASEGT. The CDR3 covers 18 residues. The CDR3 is CASSDKDRGQVSTWELFF. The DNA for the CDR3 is TGTGCCAGCAGTGATAAGGACAGGGGCCAAGTCTCGACTTGGGAGCTGTTTTTT.

This CDR3 is CASSLVASGGQETQYF. In nucleotides, the CDR3 is TGCGCCAGCAGCTTGGTTGCTAGCGGGGGGCAAGAGACCCAGTACTTC. V and J are TRBV5-1 and TRBJ2-5; 11 bases are a match to TRBD2. Germline CDR1 is SGHRS and CDR2 is YFSETQ. The CDR3 covers 16 residues. The V and J ends lost 0 bases and 2 bases, in that order; junction bases with no gene match: 3.

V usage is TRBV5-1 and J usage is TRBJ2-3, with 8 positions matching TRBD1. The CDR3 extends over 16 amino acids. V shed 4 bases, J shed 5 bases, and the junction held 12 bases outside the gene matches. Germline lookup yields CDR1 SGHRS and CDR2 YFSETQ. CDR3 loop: CASSPGGVRGQDTQYF. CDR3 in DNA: TGCGCCAGCAGCCCTGGAGGGGTCAGGGGGCAAGATACGCAGTATTTT.

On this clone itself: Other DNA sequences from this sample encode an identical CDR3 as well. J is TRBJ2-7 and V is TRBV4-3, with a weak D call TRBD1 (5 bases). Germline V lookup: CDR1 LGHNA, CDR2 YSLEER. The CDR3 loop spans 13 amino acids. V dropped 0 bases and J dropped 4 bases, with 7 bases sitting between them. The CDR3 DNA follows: TGCGCCAGCAGCCAAGATAGGGGTTACGAGCAGTACTTC. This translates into CASSQDRGYEQYF.